Listed here is a single TCR beta chain. The data originate from a study of T cell responses to AZD1222 COVID-19 vaccine. Germline CDR1 and CDR2: SGHVS and FQNEAQ. V was cut by 2 bases and J by 5 bases, with 10 bases left in between. This CDR3 comprises 13 residues. Only in-frame clones appear in the TCRdb table, and some are missing; sequencing was by immunoSEQ multiplex PCR. The data hold around 190,000 clones, with 85% to 90% observed a single time. The receptor's source is an adult who received the AZD1222 COVID-19 vaccine. The sample in question was peripheral blood, obtained 28 days after the second AZD1222 dose. This chain uses TRBV7-8 with TRBJ2-7, with no clear D. The CDR3 reads CASSLLEGNEQYF. The CDR3 DNA reads as TGTGCCAGCAGCTTACTTGAAGGGAACGAGCAGTACTTC.